These 14 T cell receptor beta chains were all obtained from the same sample, sequenced in a study of blood T cells in healthy people across ages. Primers used in a second PCR of about 6 to 11 cycles were a sample-barcoded 5' primer and a J-beta primer mix. TCRdb analysed the 5' RACE reads with MiXCR anew, one entry per CDR3 protein. The sample carries approximately 690,000 distinct CDR3 sequences, about 43% recorded once. Sequenced material: blood. Receptors originate from a man aged 80 or over in good health.

This clonotype was seen repeatedly, ten times or more. V and J are TRBV3-1 and TRBJ2-7; no clear D gene. The CDR3 contains 12 residues. The germline gives CDR1 LGHDT, CDR2 YNNKEL (reference sequence). Trimming shortened V by 3 bases and J by 10 bases, and 13 bases separated the two germline ends. Here the CDR3 DNA reads TGTGCCAGCAGCCAGGGCGTAGGACCCCAGTACTTC. Translation: CASSQGVGPQYF.

This clonotype has just a few counts. V and J are TRBV7-2 and TRBJ2-1; D ambiguous. CDR1 and CDR2 from the germline V gene are SGHTA and FQGNSA. The CDR3 loop spans 14 amino acids. V lost 2 bases to trimming and J lost 2 bases, with 7 bases between them. In DNA, the CDR3 is TGTGCCAGCAGCTTAAACCGAGCCTACAATGAGCAGTTCTTC. The encoded protein is CASSLNRAYNEQFF.

This clonotype was detected many times. This chain connects TRBV2 to TRBJ1-2; D is uncertain. Germline V lookup: CDR1 SNHLY, CDR2 FYNNEI. This CDR3 contains 10 residues. Trimming stripped 3 bases from V and 8 bases from J, with 4 bases between. The CDR3 DNA reads as TGTGCCAGCAGTGAGCCGGGCTACACCTTC. Protein: CASSEPGYTF.

This clonotype was detected only once. The chain couples TRBV13 to TRBJ2-7; D is possibly TRBD2 (5 bases). The DNA end is more similar to TRBJ2-4, so the J call may be wrong. The CDR3 contains 14 residues. Per germline, CDR1 PRHDT and CDR2 FYEKMQ (reference sequence). The CDR3 here is CASSLNVDSNIQYF. CDR3 coding DNA: TGTGCCAGCAGCTTGAACGTGGACTCGAACATTCAGTACTTC.

There are a few counts of this clonotype. V is TRBV20-1 and J is TRBJ2-7, with TRBD2 matching over 8 bases. The CDR3 totals 15 residues. J was trimmed by 7 bases and V by 3 bases; bases with no gene match: 14. Germline V CDR1 and CDR2: DFQATT, SNEGSKA (reference sequence). The CDR3 loop reads CSASTSGVPQGEQYF. For the CDR3, the DNA is TGCAGTGCTAGTACTAGCGGAGTTCCTCAGGGAGAGCAGTACTTC.

The rearrangement links TRBV20-1 to TRBJ2-7; TRBD2 agrees at 7 bases. Germline CDR1 reads DFQATT; CDR2 reads SNEGSKA (reference sequence). J gave up 6 bases and V 3 bases, and 17 bases lay outside the gene matches. The CDR3 covers 16 residues. Written as DNA, the CDR3 is TGCAGTGCTAGTAGTTTGTCTGAGGCGGGAGCGGGCGAGCAGTACTTC. Its translation is CSASSLSEAGAGEQYF.

The genes are TRBV5-6 and TRBJ2-2; the D call may be TRBD1 or TRBD2 (5 bases each). Trimming shortened V by 0 bases and J by 7 bases, and 13 bases separated the two germline ends. The germline V gene encodes CDR1 SGHDT and CDR2 YYEEEE. The CDR3 contains 15 residues. The CDR3 sequence: CASSLEGREIGELFF. CDR3 coding DNA: TGTGCCAGCAGCTTGGAGGGCAGGGAGATCGGGGAGCTGTTTTTT.

The table lists this clonotype with many counts. The rearrangement joins TRBV3-1 to TRBJ2-7, with TRBD1 matching over 10 bases. The CDR3 spans 16 residues. The germline gives CDR1 LGHDT, CDR2 YNNKEL (reference sequence). The V and J ends lost 4 bases and 1 base, in that order; junction bases with no gene match: 7. The CDR3 region is CASSRALGQGSYEQYF. The DNA of the CDR3 is TGTGCCAGCAGCCGAGCTTTGGGACAGGGGTCCTACGAGCAGTACTTC.

This clonotype was seen just once. This rearrangement joins TRBV20-1 to TRBJ2-5, with TRBD2 identical over 11 bases. Germline V gene lookup returns CDR1 DFQATT and CDR2 SNEGSKA (reference sequence). The CDR3 sequence is 16 residues long. The ends lost 1 base at V and 4 bases at J; junction bases unmatched: 8. The CDR3 loop is CSARVRLAGLAETQYF. DNA of the CDR3: TGCAGTGCTAGAGTCAGACTAGCGGGGTTAGCAGAGACCCAGTACTTC.

Points on this clonotype: An end of the junction differs from the germline gene, which may be a read error. The genes are TRBV9 and TRBJ2-7, with TRBD2 identical over 7 bases. The CDR3 totals 16 residues. Germline lookup yields CDR1 SGDLS and CDR2 YYNGEE. CDR3 nucleotides: TGCGCCAGCAGCGTAGGTTCGGCGGGGGAGACCTACGAGCAGTACTTC. Translated, it gives CASSVGSAGETYEQYF.

This clonotype showed up just a few times. This may stem from a read error, because a much larger clone lies one nucleotide away. This chain connects TRBV4-2 to TRBJ2-1; possibly TRBD1 for D (6 bases). Near its end, the DNA agrees better with TRBJ2-7, so the J call may be wrong. In germline, CDR1 is LGHNA, CDR2 YNFKEQ. The CDR3 is made up of 14 amino acids. The CDR3 loop reads CASSQHRAYNEQYF. Written as DNA, the CDR3 is TGTGCCAGCAGCCAGCACAGGGCCTACAATGAGCAGTACTTC.

About this clonotype itself: Possible read error: a much larger clone is one base away. The chain joins TRBV7-2 to TRBJ1-2; 7 bases fit TRBD1. Unmatched junction bases numbered 8, after V lost 5 bases and J lost 8 bases. The CDR3 covers 13 residues. CDR1 is SGHTA, CDR2 FQGNSA, per germline. The CDR3 nucleotides are TGTGCCAGCAGCCAGGAGGACAGGTTCGGCTACACCTTC. It codes for CASSQEDRFGYTF. The entire variable domain, with the rest obtained from reference TRBV7-2 and TRBJ1-2, is as follows: GAGVSQSPSNKVTEKGKDVELRCDPISGHTALYWYRQSLGQGLEFLIYFQGNSAPDKSGLPSDRFSAERTGGSVSTLTIQRTQQEDSAVYLCASSQEDRFGYTFGSGTRLTVV.

Comment on this clonotype: Given a much more abundant clone one base away, this may be a read error. The chain has TRBV29-1 and TRBJ2-1; 7 nucleotides line up with TRBD1. The CDR3 loop spans 14 amino acids. The J segment lost 6 bases and the V segment lost 0 bases, leaving 5 bases of the junction unmatched. The germline gives CDR1 SQVTM, CDR2 ANQGSEA. The CDR3 loop is CSVEDRTGLNEQFF. As DNA, the CDR3 is TGCAGCGTTGAAGATCGGACAGGTCTCAATGAGCAGTTCTTC.

This clonotype was observed a few times. This chain joins TRBV20-1 and TRBJ2-7; perhaps TRBD1 as D (6 bases). The CDR3 extends over 12 amino acids. CDR1 and CDR2 (germline): DFQATT, SNEGSKA (reference sequence). Trimming left V 7 bases short and J 4 bases short, with 14 bases between. The CDR3 nucleotides read TGCAGTGGGGATCAGGGACATTACGAGCAGTACTTC. Its protein is CSGDQGHYEQYF.